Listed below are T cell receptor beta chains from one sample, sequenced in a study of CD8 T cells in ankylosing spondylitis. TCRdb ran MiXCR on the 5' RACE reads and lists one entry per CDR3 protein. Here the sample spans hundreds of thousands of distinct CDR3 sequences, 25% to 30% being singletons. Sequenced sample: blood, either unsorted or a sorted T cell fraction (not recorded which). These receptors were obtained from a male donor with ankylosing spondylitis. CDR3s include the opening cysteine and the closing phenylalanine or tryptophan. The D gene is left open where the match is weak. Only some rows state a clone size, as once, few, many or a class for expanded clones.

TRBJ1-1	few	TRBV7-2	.	TGTGCCAGCAGCTTTACGAGGGGGGGGAGGGATGCTTTCTTT	CASSFTRGGRDAFF
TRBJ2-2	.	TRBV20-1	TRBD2	TGCAGTGCTATATCAGCGGGAGGGCCCACCGGGGAGCTGTTTTTT	CSAISAGGPTGELFF
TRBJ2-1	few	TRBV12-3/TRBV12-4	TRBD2	TGTGCCAGCAGTCCTAGCGGGAGGAATAATGAGCAGTTCTTC	CASSPSGRNNEQFF
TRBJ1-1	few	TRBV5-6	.	TGTGCCAGCAGCTTTTACCTGAACACTGAAGCTTTCTTT	CASSFYLNTEAFF
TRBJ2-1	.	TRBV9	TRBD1	TGTGCCAGCAGCCGAGGTGGGACAGGGGCCTACAATGAGCAGTTCTTC	CASSRGGTGAYNEQFF
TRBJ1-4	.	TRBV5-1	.	TGCGCCAGCAGTCCCCGGGAGAGCTTTGAAAAACTGTTTTTT	CASSPRESFEKLFF
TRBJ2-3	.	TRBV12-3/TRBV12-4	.	TGTGCCAGCAGTTTATTGGGGTCTCCTACAGATACGCAGTATTTT	CASSLLGSPTDTQYF
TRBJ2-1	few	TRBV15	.	TGTGCCACCAGCAGGGGACGGTTTGGGGATGAGCAGTTCTTC	CATSRGRFGDEQFF
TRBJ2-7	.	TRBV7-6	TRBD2	TGTGCCAGCAGCGGAGGACTAGCGGGAGCTAACGAGCAGTACTTC	CASSGGLAGANEQYF
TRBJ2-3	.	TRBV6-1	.	TGTGCCAGCAGTGAAGAAGCCCAGTTCACAGATACGCAGTATTTT	CASSEEAQFTDTQYF
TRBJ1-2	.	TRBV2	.	TGTGCCAGCAGCCGCCGCACCGGGACAACTGACTATGGCTACACCTTC	CASSRRTGTTDYGYTF
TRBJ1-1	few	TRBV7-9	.	TGTGCCAGCAGCTTAGCGGTCGTCGACACTGAAGCTTTCTTT	CASSLAVVDTEAFF
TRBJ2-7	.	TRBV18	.	TGTGCCAGCTCACCCGGACCTTACGAGCAGTACTTC	CASSPGPYEQYF
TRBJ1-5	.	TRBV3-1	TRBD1	TGTGCCAGCAGCCAAGGTCCGACAGGGGACGTAGCCCAGCATTTT	CASSQGPTGDVAQHF
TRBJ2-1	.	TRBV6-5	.	TGTGCCAGCAGTTACCCGACTAGCTACAATGAGCAGTTCTTC	CASSYPTSYNEQFF
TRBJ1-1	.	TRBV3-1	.	TGTGCCAGCAGCCAGACAAGAGGGACTGAAGCTTTCTTT	CASSQTRGTEAFF
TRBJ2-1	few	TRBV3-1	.	TGTGCCAGCAGCCAACCTGGGACTCCCTCCCACAATGAGCAGTTCTTC	CASSQPGTPSHNEQFF
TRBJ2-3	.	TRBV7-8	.	TGTGCCAGCAGGGGGCCGGGAGAGTTAACAGATACGCAGTATTTT	CASRGPGELTDTQYF
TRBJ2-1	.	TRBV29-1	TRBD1	TGCAGCGTTGCCAACAGGGGGCTCTACAATGAGCAGTTCTTC	CSVANRGLYNEQFF
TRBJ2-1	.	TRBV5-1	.	TGCGCCAGCAGCTTACTTATCAAAAGGGGCGATGAGCAGTTCTTC	CASSLLIKRGDEQFF
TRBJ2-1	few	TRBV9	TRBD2	TGTGCCAGCAGCGTCGTAGGAGGGATAGCGGGAGGAGAGCAGTTCTTC	CASSVVGGIAGGEQFF
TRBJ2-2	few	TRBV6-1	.	TGTGCCAGCAGAAAATCGGGAACCGGGGAGCTGTTTTTT	CASRKSGTGELFF
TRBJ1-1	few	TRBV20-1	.	TGCAGTGCTAAGACAACAGGGAGGACTGAAGCTTTCTTT	CSAKTTGRTEAFF
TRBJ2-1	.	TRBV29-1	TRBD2	TGCAGCGCCGAAGGTACTAGCGGCAATGAGCAGTTCTTC	CSAEGTSGNEQFF
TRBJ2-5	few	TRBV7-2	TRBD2	TGTGCCAGCAGCTTATTGGGGGGAGGGCCTGTTGTGACCCAGTACTTC	CASSLLGGGPVVTQYF
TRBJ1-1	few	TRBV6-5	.	TGTGCCAGCAGTTACGGCCAGGCTGCCTTCATGAACACTGAAGCTTTCTTT	CASSYGQAAFMNTEAFF
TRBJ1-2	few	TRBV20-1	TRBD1	TGCAGTGCTATGGCAGGGGGCGCTTTCTATGGCTACACCTTC	CSAMAGGAFYGYTF
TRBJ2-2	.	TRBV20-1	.	TGCAGTGCTCAAATATTGTTGAACACCGGGGAGCTGTTTTTT	CSAQILLNTGELFF
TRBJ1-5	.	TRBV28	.	TGTGCCAGCAGTTTAGGGGGGCGAATCAATCAGCCCCAGCATTTT	CASSLGGRINQPQHF
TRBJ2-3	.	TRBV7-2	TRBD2	TGTGCCAGCAGTCGTAGAGCGGGAGCGGATACGCAGTATTTT	CASSRRAGADTQYF
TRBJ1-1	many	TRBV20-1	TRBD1	TGCAGTGCTCACCGACAGGGGTTCTTT	CSAHRQGFF
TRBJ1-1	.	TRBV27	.	TGTGCCAGCAGTTTAAGGTTGCAGGGTGGGGACACTGAAGCTTTCTTT	CASSLRLQGGDTEAFF
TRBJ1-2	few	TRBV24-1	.	TGTGCCACCAGTGATCCCCGGACAGCTTATGGCTACACCTTC	CATSDPRTAYGYTF
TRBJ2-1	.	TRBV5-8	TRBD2	TGTGCCAGCAGCTTGGATCAGGGACTAGTTAATGAGCAGTTCTTC	CASSLDQGLVNEQFF
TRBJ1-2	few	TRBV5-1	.	TGCGCCAGCAGCTCGGAAGGCAGCAACTATGGCTACACCTTC	CASSSEGSNYGYTF
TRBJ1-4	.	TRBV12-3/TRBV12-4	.	TGTGCCAGCAGTTTGTTGGAAAAACTGTTTTTT	CASSLLEKLFF
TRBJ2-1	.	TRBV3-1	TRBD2	TGTGCCAGCAGCCAAAACCGGGGGGGAGCCAATGAGCAGTTCTTC	CASSQNRGGANEQFF
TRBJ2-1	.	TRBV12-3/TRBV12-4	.	TGTGCCAGCAGCTGGAACCCTTCCCAGAATGAGCAGTTCTTC	CASSWNPSQNEQFF
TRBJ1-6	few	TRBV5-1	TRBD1	TGCGCCAGCAGCTTTTCGGGCAGGGGGAATTCACCCCTCCACTTT	CASSFSGRGNSPLHF
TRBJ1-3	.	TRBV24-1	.	TGTGCCACCAGTGACACCAGGGGATCTGGAAACACCATATATTTT	CATSDTRGSGNTIYF
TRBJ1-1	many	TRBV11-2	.	TGTGCCAGCAGCTTAGTCGGGGGGGCGAACACTGAAGCTTTCTTT	CASSLVGGANTEAFF
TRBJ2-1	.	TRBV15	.	TGTGCCACCAGCAGATCAAGACTAGGAAATGAGCAGTTCTTC	CATSRSRLGNEQFF
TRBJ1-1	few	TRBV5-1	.	TGCGCCAGCACCCCCGACAGTCGGGGCACTGAAGCTTTCTTT	CASTPDSRGTEAFF
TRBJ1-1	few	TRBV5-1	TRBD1	TGCGCCAGCAGCTTGGTGGCCGGGACAGGGGTGGGTGGCACTGAAGCTTTCTTT	CASSLVAGTGVGGTEAFF
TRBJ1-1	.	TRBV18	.	TGTGCCAGCTCACCAACGAGTATCAACACTGAAGCTTTCTTT	CASSPTSINTEAFF
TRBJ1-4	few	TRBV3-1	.	TGTGCCAGCAGCTCTAGTGGGGGCGATAATGAAAAACTGTTTTTT	CASSSSGGDNEKLFF
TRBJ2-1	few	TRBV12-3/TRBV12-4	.	TGTGCCAGCAGTTTTATACAGAACAATGAGCAGTTCTTC	CASSFIQNNEQFF
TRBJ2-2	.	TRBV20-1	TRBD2	TGCAGTGCTAGACCTGCGGGAGACACCGGGGAGCTGTTTTTT	CSARPAGDTGELFF
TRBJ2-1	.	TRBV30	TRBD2	TGTGCCTGGAGTGGGAGACACTCTGCTCGGACTAGCGGGGGATACAATGAGCAGTTCTTC	CAWSGRHSARTSGGYNEQFF
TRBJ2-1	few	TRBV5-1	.	TGCGCCAGCAGCCGGGACAACTACAATGAGCAGTTCTTC	CASSRDNYNEQFF
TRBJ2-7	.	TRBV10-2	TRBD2	TGCGCCAGCAGGAAGACTAGCGGGAGGGCCGGGAACTCCTACGAGCAGTACTTC	CASRKTSGRAGNSYEQYF
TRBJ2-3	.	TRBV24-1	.	TGTGCCACCAGTACGACATTAGGGAAGGGAAGCACAGATACGCAGTATTTT	CATSTTLGKGSTDTQYF
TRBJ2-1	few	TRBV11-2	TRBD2	TGTGCCAGCAGCCGCCTGGCTAGCGGTCATGAGCAGTTCTTC	CASSRLASGHEQFF
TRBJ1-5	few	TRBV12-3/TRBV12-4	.	TGTGCCAGCAGTCCGTTGACAGGCGCCGATCAGCCCCAGCATTTT	CASSPLTGADQPQHF